Below, 17 T cell receptor beta chains from the same sample are listed, as sequenced in a study of Ad26.COV2.S vaccination and SARS-CoV-2 variants. Assay: immunoSEQ multiplex PCR; the TCRdb copy retains only in-frame clones and omits some. The top ten hold approximately 5% of the sample, which has fewer than 150,000 clones, about nine tenths seen once. The sample here was peripheral blood, taken after recovery from COVID-19. The receptors stem from a human donor who had recovered from COVID-19.

The genes are TRBV5-5 and TRBJ2-1, with D unclear. The V and J ends lost 4 bases and 6 bases respectively, with 11 bases between them. The CDR3 covers 13 residues. Looked up from germline, CDR1 is SGHKS and CDR2 is YYEKEE (reference sequence). For the CDR3, the DNA is TGTGCCAGCAGCCCTACAAGAACCAATGAGCAGTTCTTC. Amino acids: CASSPTRTNEQFF.

The rearrangement joins TRBV10-2 to TRBJ2-7; D might be TRBD1 (5 bases). There are 14 residues in the CDR3. Trimming pared 10 bases from V and 2 bases from J, leaving 18 bases between. Germline CDR1 WSHSY, CDR2 SAAADI. The CDR3 DNA follows: TGCGCCACCCGAAATAAGGACACAACCTACGAGCAGTACTTC. Protein sequence: CATRNKDTTYEQYF.

V is TRBV2 and J is TRBJ1-1; D gene uncertain. CDR1 and CDR2 from the germline V gene are SNHLY and FYNNEI. There are 13 residues in the CDR3. Trimming shortened V by 3 bases and J by 3 bases, and 8 bases separated the two germline ends. The CDR3 region is CASSDRQYTEAFF. CDR3 nucleotides: TGTGCCAGCAGTGACCGGCAGTACACTGAAGCTTTCTTT.

The sample holds a few counts of this clone. The rearrangement joins TRBV18 to TRBJ1-5, with D perhaps TRBD1 (6 bases). This CDR3 is built from 14 residues. The V gene lost 4 bases and the J gene lost 6 bases, with 13 bases spanning the gap. Per germline, CDR1 KGHSH and CDR2 LQKENI. The CDR3: CASSQDSGSQPQHF. The CDR3 nucleotides read TGTGCCAGCTCACAGGACAGTGGGAGTCAGCCCCAGCATTTT.

This clone has a single count. V is TRBV9 and J is TRBJ2-2; D is undetermined. The V gene's germline CDR1 is SGDLS and CDR2 YYNGEE. The CDR3 covers 13 residues. V lost 6 bases, J lost 4 bases, and 10 bases lay in between. The CDR3, as DNA: TGTGCCAGCACCCCGGGCCTCACCGGGGAGCTGTTTTTT. Translated: CASTPGLTGELFF.

This clone appeared once. The chain employs TRBV11-3 and TRBJ2-7, with 7 bases fitting TRBD1. Per germline, CDR1 SGHNT and CDR2 YENEEA. The CDR3 extends over 15 amino acids. Trimming took 3 bases from V and 6 from J; bases not matched to a gene: 11. CDR3 nucleotides: TGTGCCAGCAGCTTCAGTCAGGGGGATTCCCCCGAGCAGTACTTC. This codes for CASSFSQGDSPEQYF.

The rearrangement links TRBV30 to TRBJ1-3; 7 bases align to TRBD1. Trimming took 2 bases from V and 1 from J; bases not matched to a gene: 5. CDR1 GTSNPN and CDR2 SVGIG come from the germline V gene (reference sequence). The CDR3 spans 15 residues. The DNA of the CDR3 is TGTGCCTGGAGTCTGACAGGGTTATCTGGAAACACCATATATTTT. Amino acid sequence: CAWSLTGLSGNTIYF.

This clone has more than one count but fewer than ten. The V call is TRBV7-9, the J call TRBJ1-3; D unclear. Germline V lookup: CDR1 SEHNR, CDR2 FQNEAQ (reference sequence). There are 11 residues in the CDR3. V lost 6 bases and J 6 bases, leaving 6 bases between the germline ends. The CDR3 sequence: CASSRQNTIYF. CDR3 nucleotide sequence: TGTGCCAGCAGTCGTCAAAACACCATATATTTT. Drawing the rest from reference TRBV7-9 and TRBJ1-3, the complete variable domain is DTGVSQNPRHKITKRGQNVTFRCDPISEHNRLYWYRQTLGQGPEFLTYFQNEAQLEKSRLLSDRFSAERPKGSFSTLEIQRTEQGDSAMYLCASSRQNTIYFGEGSWLTVV.

This chain links TRBV20-1 with TRBJ2-3; 7 nucleotides line up with TRBD2. Germline V gene sequence: CDR1 DFQATT, CDR2 SNEGSKA (reference sequence). The length of the CDR3 is 11 residues. The CDR3 loop reads CSGGGADTQYF. As DNA, the CDR3 is TGCTCGGGGGGAGGAGCAGATACGCAGTATTTT.

This chain joins TRBV12-5 and TRBJ2-5; D ambiguous. The V end lost 6 bases, the J end lost 1 base, and 9 bases lay between the germline ends. The germline V gene encodes CDR1 LGHNT and CDR2 FRNRAP. CDR3 size: 13 residues. CDR3 sequence: CASGKGVQETQYF. In DNA form, the CDR3 reads TGTGCTAGTGGGAAGGGCGTCCAAGAGACCCAGTACTTC.

V is TRBV6-2 or TRBV6-3 and J is TRBJ1-1; tentative D call: TRBD1 (5 bases). The CDR3 has 15 residues. Germline V gene data show CDR1 as MNHEY and CDR2 as SVGEGT. V lost 5 bases and J lost 4, with 17 bases in between. CDR3 nucleotide sequence: TGTGCCAGCAGTCCAACTGAGGGCGGGGGCACTGAAGCTTTCTTT. Translation: CASSPTEGGGTEAFF.

The V gene is TRBV29-1, the J gene TRBJ2-1, with 8 nucleotides matching TRBD2. The CDR3 extends over 13 amino acids. Losses at the gene ends were 5 bases for V and 7 bases for J; bases not matched to a gene: 7. CDR1 SQVTM and CDR2 ANQGSEA come from the germline V gene. The CDR3 loop reads CSVYGGAGNEQFF. The CDR3 nucleotides are TGCAGCGTTTACGGGGGGGCCGGTAATGAGCAGTTCTTC.

The chain recombines TRBV28 with TRBJ1-6; no firm D call. The CDR3 loop spans 10 amino acids. V was clipped by 7 bases and J by 10 bases, with 5 bases between them. Germline assignment: CDR1 MDHEN and CDR2 SYDVKM. This CDR3 reads CASNGSPLHF. In DNA, the CDR3 is TGTGCCAGCAATGGGTCACCCCTCCACTTT.

The chain couples TRBV5-6 to TRBJ2-1; 14 nucleotides agree with TRBD2. In germline, CDR1 is SGHDT, CDR2 YYEEEE. V dropped 1 base and J dropped 6; count of bases not matched to a gene: 9. The CDR3 has 18 residues. The CDR3 protein is CASSLLRATSGGANEQFF. The CDR3 DNA reads TGTGCCAGCAGCTTGCTCCGAGCGACTAGCGGGGGGGCCAATGAGCAGTTCTTC. Filled out from reference TRBV5-6 and TRBJ2-1, the complete variable domain reads DAGVTQSPTHLIKTRGQQVTLRCSPKSGHDTVSWYQQALGQGPQFIFQYYEEEERQRGNFPDRFSGHQFPNYSSELNVNALLLGDSALYLCASSLLRATSGGANEQFFGPGTRLTVL.

The chain uses TRBV7-9 and TRBJ2-6, with D perhaps assigned TRBD1 or TRBD2 (5 bases each). CDR3 size: 11 residues. The ends were cut back, 4 bases at V and 12 bases at J, with 7 bases in the middle. From germline, CDR1 is SEHNR and CDR2 FQNEAQ (reference sequence). The CDR3 spells CASSSGAVLTF. As DNA, the CDR3 is TGTGCCAGCAGCTCCGGGGCCGTCCTGACTTTC.

The chain couples TRBV7-2 to TRBJ1-2, with D hard to call. V was pared by 4 bases and J by 6 bases, with 18 bases between. The CDR3 loop spans 15 amino acids. Germline values: CDR1 SGHTA, CDR2 FQGNSA. CDR3 bases: TGTGCCAGCAGCTGGGAACGGACTCTCACCGATGGCTACACCTTC. Its translation is CASSWERTLTDGYTF.

This clone was seen a few times. The chain joins TRBV27 to TRBJ2-7, with D tentatively TRBD2 (5 bases). Germline V lookup: CDR1 MNHEY, CDR2 SMNVEV (reference sequence). The CDR3 is made up of 14 amino acids. V lost 2 bases to trimming and J lost 3 bases, with 11 bases between them. The CDR3 here is CASSLIGGRYEQYF. The CDR3, as DNA: TGTGCCAGCAGTTTAATAGGAGGACGCTACGAGCAGTACTTC.